The sequence of this TCR beta chain was determined in a study of early T cells in non-severe SARS-CoV-2 infection. Points from the study as a whole: The VDJdb matching leaned toward anti-spike CD8 responses and overlooked private and CD4 specificities.

In the case of this clonotype: Its specificity is unknown.

MiXCR, applied by TCRdb to the 5' RACE reads, yields one record per CDR3 protein. Of 40,000 to 55,000 distinct CDR3 sequences in the sample, about 9.8% are singletons; the top ten hold roughly 8.7%. The receptor comes from an adult who was a healthcare worker with PCR-confirmed SARS-CoV-2 infection or an uninfected control (not recorded which). Sequenced material: whole blood.

The CDR3, as DNA: TGTGCCAGCAGCCGTACCAGTCTAGCGGGAACTGAGACCCAGTACTTC. Translating it yields CASSRTSLAGTETQYF. This chain links TRBV7-3 with TRBJ2-5, with 9 bases aligning to TRBD2. V was pared by 5 bases and J by 5 bases, with 12 bases of the junction left unmatched. CDR1 is SGHTA, CDR2 FQGTGA, per germline. The CDR3 loop spans 16 amino acids.